The 4 T cell receptor beta chains below come from one sample, sequenced in a study of cytomegalovirus exposure and HLA in healthy donors. PCR employed 60 Vbeta and 13 Jbeta primers. Libraries were prepared by immunoSEQ multiplex PCR; TCRdb keeps only in-frame clonotypes and omits some of them. The sample has about 200,000 clones, about 85% seen once. Material for sequencing was PBMCs. These TCRs come from a woman between 50 and 59 years old in good health and CMV-seronegative.

The chain couples TRBV5-6 to TRBJ1-3, with no clear D. This CDR3 contains 18 residues. V was cut by 4 bases and J by 0 bases, with 20 bases left in between. Germline assignment: CDR1 SGHDT and CDR2 YYEEEE. CDR3 sequence: CASSPPLRTSFSGNTIYF. CDR3 sequence (DNA): TGTGCCAGCAGCCCCCCATTAAGAACATCGTTCTCTGGAAACACCATATATTTT.

The gene calls are TRBV6-5 and TRBJ2-1; TRBD2 is a possible D gene (6 bases). The CDR3 loop spans 13 amino acids. V was trimmed by 0 bases and J by 7 bases, leaving 7 bases between them. Germline values: CDR1 MNHEY, CDR2 SVGAGI. In DNA form, the CDR3 reads TGTGCCAGCAGTTACTCTGCGGGAAATGAGCAGTTCTTC. Translated: CASSYSAGNEQFF.

The rearrangement links TRBV5-1 to TRBJ2-1; 9 bases map to TRBD2. CDR3 size: 15 residues. V shed 4 bases and J 4 bases; nucleotides not matched to a gene: 6. CDR1 and CDR2 (germline): SGHRS, YFSETQ. CDR3 sequence reads: CASSKSGGNYNEQFF. The DNA for the CDR3 is TGCGCCAGCAGCAAGAGCGGGGGGAATTACAATGAGCAGTTCTTC. The entire variable domain, with the rest obtained from reference TRBV5-1 and TRBJ2-1, is as follows: KAGVTQTPRYLIKTRGQQVTLSCSPISGHRSVSWYQQTPGQGLQFLFEYFSETQRNKGNFPGRFSGRQFSNSRSEMNVSTLELGDSALYLCASSKSGGNYNEQFFGPGTRLTVL.

J is TRBJ2-5 and V is TRBV14; 7 positions match TRBD2. Germline CDR1 SGHDN, CDR2 FVKESK. The CDR3 length is 17 residues. The ends lost 4 bases at V and 2 bases at J; junction bases unmatched: 13. The CDR3 is CASSPLRAGDKQETQYF. The CDR3 DNA follows: TGTGCCAGCAGCCCTCTACGGGCGGGGGATAAACAAGAGACCCAGTACTTC.